This note documents a single T cell receptor (beta chain) sequence. This clone was seen a handful of times. It lacks a known antigen. No much larger clone is present one base from it, and per-base qualities are unavailable. The data derive from a study of OX40 agonist ivuxolimab in advanced cancers. For context, the study as a whole: Ivuxolimab was a fully human IgG2 agonistic monoclonal antibody targeting the costimulatory receptor OX40 (CD134). Intravenous ivuxolimab was administered to patients every 2 weeks at six dose levels: 0.01, 0.1, 0.3, 1.5, 3 and 10 mg/kg. Among the approximately 50 dose-escalation patients, around 20 had hepatocellular carcinoma, approximately 15 melanoma, 9 renal cell carcinoma and 9 head and neck cancer. In the dose-escalation cohort, around four fifths of patients were male, and the mean age was approximately 64 years, with a range of roughly 20 to 85. Patients were allowed to have had prior anti-PD-1, anti-PD-L1 or anti-CTLA-4 therapy, and approximately 39% of the dose-escalation patients had been treated with checkpoint inhibitors. Partial responses occurred in three dose-escalation patients, of whom one had hepatocellular carcinoma and two had cutaneous melanoma. Peripheral TCRbeta sequencing aimed to test whether ivuxolimab altered TCR sequence diversity and caused clonal T-cell expansion. The paper describes the monotherapy dose-escalation part (N of about 52 patients) of the phase I trial of ivuxolimab. Overall results and qualifications from the work: Antigen specificity was not determined for the clonally expanded peripheral T cells. After ivuxolimab, CD8+ T cells had more expanded clones than CD4+ T cells on average. In partial responders in the 0.1-3.0 mg/kg groups, normalized peripheral clonal expansion was found to be among the lowest, especially among CD8+ T cells. At doses of 0.1 to 3.0 mg/kg, clonal expansion of both CD4+ and CD8+ blood T cells was observed from baseline to week 6. Low levels of normalized T-cell clonal expansion were also seen in some patients who did not respond.

V drops 8 bases and J drops 0 bases, leaving 5 bases in between. The CDR3 measures 13 amino acids from cysteine to phenylalanine. The DNA shown is the 39-base CDR3, in frame from base 1. CDR1 and CDR2, per the germline V gene (reference sequence), are MNHEY and SMNVEV. The trial excluded patients who had a history of autoimmune disease or who were on systemic immunosuppression. Peripheral blood for TCR sequencing was collected from all dose cohorts at baseline, on cycle 4 day 1, and on cycle 7 day 1. Samples were obtained from an open-label, multicenter, first-in-human phase I dose-escalation trial of ivuxolimab. The trial enrolled adults with locally advanced or metastatic head and neck squamous cell, hepatocellular, melanoma or renal cell carcinoma. Before TCR sequencing, CD4+ and CD8+ T cells were separately sorted from peripheral blood. To sequence the TCRbeta CDR3 region, genomic DNA was isolated from the sorted cells. The immunoSEQ Assay was used to sequence the TCRbeta CDR3 regions. TCRdb took over this immuneACCESS table, retaining in-frame rearrangements with V and J assigned. Such tables are incomplete; in checked studies, under half of the missing clones stem from an unresolved V gene, and the remainder is unexplained. Across this sample there are approximately 60,000 clones, with approximately 78% seen only once. Less than 5% of the sample goes to the ten largest clones.

The receptor's source is an adult with an advanced solid tumor such as melanoma, head and neck, liver or kidney cancer. The material was CD4+ or CD8+ T cells sorted from blood, obtained in a trial of the OX40 agonist ivuxolimab. The V gene is TRBV27 and the J gene is TRBJ1-6, with no confident D gene call. At the DNA level, the sequence is TGTGCCAGCCAGAGCTCCTATAATTCACCCCTCCACTTT. It encodes CASQSSYNSPLHF.